Here is one T cell receptor beta chain with its context. The CDR3 is 12 residues long. Germline V gene sequence: CDR1 MDHEN, CDR2 SYDVKM. Original methodology: The authors estimated nucleated cell counts from reference gene primer amplification. Generated by immunoSEQ multiplex PCR, the TCRdb table keeps only in-frame clones and is missing some. V and J calls and clone size come straight from that table; D and trimming were deduced from the DNA. Of under 75,000 clones listed, 70% to 90% are singletons. This specimen belongs to a study of blood T cell repertoires in COVID-19. Study background: COVID-19 samples, acute and convalescent, were from the United States, Italy and Spain. PBMCs, B-cell-depleted T cells, or T cells provided the cDNA or gDNA that made up the material.

This TCR was recovered from a man aged 25 to 45 with acute or convalescent COVID-19. Sequencing used peripheral blood. The chain employs TRBV28 and TRBJ1-5; 7 nucleotides line up with TRBD1. CDR3 DNA sequence: TGTGTCACGACAGGGTGGGATCAGCCCCAGCATTTT. It encodes CVTTGWDQPQHF.